A single TCR beta chain is shown here with its context. Its antigen is unknown. No base quality information exists; no much larger clone differs at one position. The immunoSEQ hsTCRB v3.0 assay was used at survey level resolution to sequence the TRB variable region. The targeted TRB sequencing depth was roughly 35,000-50,000 T-cell genomes per sample. TRB libraries were pooled and sequenced on an Illumina MiSeq using a v3 150-cycle kit. The original methods were these. Repertoire analysis was performed in R inside a reproducible Nextflow workflow that covered QC, data transformation and analysis. LymphoSeq2, an R package for exploring AIRR-Seq data, was used to implement custom analyses. A few samples that produced fewer than 5000 total TRB sequences were removed, so about 200 HIV repertoires were analyzed. Among the approximately 200 retained HIV repertoires, 55 to 65 were collected before ART initiation and approximately 130 were collected after ART initiation. Repertoires were downsampled to 5000 TRB nucleotide sequences, and summary statistics were averaged over 100 downsampling iterations. TRB sequences were retained for analysis only if CDR3 regions of at least seven amino acids were present. Diversity was assessed using a clonality score derived from Shannon entropy and using the Gini coefficient. In the repertoire networks, any two of the top 5000 CDR3 amino acid sequences were linked whenever the two sequences differed by an edit distance of one. GLIPH2 predicted antigen specificity groups and MHC restriction for TRB CDR3 amino acid sequences. Known CMV, EBV, HIV or tissue antigen associations were flagged by matching CDR3 amino acid sequences against VDJdb and McPAS-TCR. Pre-ART, post-ART and control groups were compared with Wilcoxon signed-rank tests and Holm-Bonferroni correction. The table was pulled from immuneACCESS by TCRdb, which kept in-frame rearrangements only. Such tables lose some clones; where checked, under half of the loss comes from unresolved V genes, and the rest has no known cause. V and J calls plus clone size are reproduced from that table; the DNA served to infer D and trimming. Counted in this sample were tens of thousands of clones; about nine tenths of them appeared once. The top ten clones comprise around 4.7% of the sample.

Inclusion was restricted to participants for whom at least one PBMC sample before ART initiation and at least two post-ART samples were available. Treatment was received in the United States of America by all participants with HIV. Before DNA extraction, cryopreserved samples of roughly 0.9-11 million PBMC were thawed and then washed. At the time of the earliest PBMC sample, participants with HIV were aged between about 20 and 55 years. PBMC samples were contributed by each participant from 1-4 timepoints before ART initiation and 2-8 timepoints after ART initiation, with a median of 7 samples. For every participant, serial HIV viral load, CD4+ T-cell count, ART history and demographic data were obtained. Genomic DNA was extracted from unsorted PBMC with a Qiagen kit on a QIAcube, processed in batches of 12 samples. V loses 1 base, J loses 4 bases, and the germline ends lie 11 bases apart. As encoded in the germline V gene, CDR1 is SGHAT while CDR2 is FQNNGV. The CDR3, from cysteine to phenylalanine, totals 14 residues. Here the CDR3 DNA is all that survives: 42 bases in frame from base 1.

The data stem from a study of long-term antiretroviral therapy in people with HIV (dated 2022 in TCRdb). Regarding the research as a whole: The earliest samples were collected roughly a decade before the 2015 WHO recommendation for immediate ART, at a time when ART was usually postponed until CD4 counts fell. Whether ART initiation and durable HIV suppression were associated with changes in peripheral blood TRB repertoire composition and diversity was tested in a retrospective serial study. A total of fewer than 250 cryopreserved PBMC samples came from 25 to 35 adults with confirmed HIV infection and were collected serially over a mean of approximately six years (range 1-12). Test extractions of a monoclonal T-cell line alongside 30 or so polyclonal samples showed no cross-contamination during QIAcube processing. Among the 25 to 30 participants with HIV, ten to twelve were female.

The research as a whole found: Inferences about post-ART repertoire changes are limited because no data were available on ART adherence, viral resistance or therapy changes. The samples span the years 2004 to 2017, and the ART regimens used may be less effective than current regimens. Because pre-ART samples had limited cell numbers, profiling was done on unsorted PBMC rather than on sorted CD4+ and CD8+ T cells. The repertoire was dominated across all time points by expanded TRB clones identified before ART initiation, although this dominance was seen to fluctuate and to decrease in many PLHIV after ART. Narrower CDR3 length ranges were observed in HIV repertoires than in controls, and an antigen-experienced repertoire with only a slight naive shift after ART was suggested by the network structure. Since PBMC availability was limited, sequencing covered only the TCR beta chain, with no alpha chain pairing. Starting ART was linked to a significant rise in TRB diversity, yet even after long-term ART the diversity remained significantly lower than in transplant donor controls.

Here the chain combines TRBV11-2 and TRBJ2-7; no D gene is confidently identified. This TCR was sampled from a woman between 50 and 59 years old with HIV. The sequenced sample was unsorted PBMCs, obtained 0.1 years before starting antiretroviral therapy. The CDR3 is CASSLVGYGYEQYF. The bases read TGTGCCAGCAGCTTAGTAGGGTATGGGTACGAGCAGTACTTC. The variable domain in full, with residues beyond the CDR3 obtained from the reference TRBV11-2 and TRBJ2-7 genes, is EAGVAQSPRYKIIEKRQSVAFWCNPISGHATLYWYQQILGQGPKLLIQFQNNGVVDDSQLPKDRFSAERLKGVDSTLKIQPAKLEDSAVYLCASSLVGYGYEQYFGPGTRLTVT.